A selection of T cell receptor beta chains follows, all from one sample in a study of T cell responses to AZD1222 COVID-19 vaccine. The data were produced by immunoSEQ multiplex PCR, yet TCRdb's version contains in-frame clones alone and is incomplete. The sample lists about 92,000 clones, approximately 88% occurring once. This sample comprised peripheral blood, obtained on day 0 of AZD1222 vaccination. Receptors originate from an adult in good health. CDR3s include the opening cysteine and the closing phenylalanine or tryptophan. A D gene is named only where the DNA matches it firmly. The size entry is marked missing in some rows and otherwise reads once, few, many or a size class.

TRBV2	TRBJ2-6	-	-	CASSGGANVLTF
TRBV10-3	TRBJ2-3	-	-	CAIRDTIAADTQYF
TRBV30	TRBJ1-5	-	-	CAWSSWDMGDQPQHF
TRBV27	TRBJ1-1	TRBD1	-	CASSARQGMNTEAFF
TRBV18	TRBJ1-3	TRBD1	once	CASSPMTGGSGNTIYF
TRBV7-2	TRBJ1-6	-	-	CASSLGREGSVSSPLHF
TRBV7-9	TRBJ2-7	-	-	CASSWGQSIYEQYF
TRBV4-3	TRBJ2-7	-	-	CASSQEVTSSTYVEQYF
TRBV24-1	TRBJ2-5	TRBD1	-	CATSDSPRTGASFKETQYF
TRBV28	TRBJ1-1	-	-	CASRQGTEAFF
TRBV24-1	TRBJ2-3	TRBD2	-	CATSDLVPERGGGECTDTQYF
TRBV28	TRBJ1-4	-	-	CASTQFGGVTNEKLFF
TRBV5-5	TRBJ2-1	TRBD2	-	CASGHWAKREGRNEQFF
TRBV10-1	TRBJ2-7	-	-	CASSQSLSYEQYF
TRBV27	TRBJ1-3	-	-	CASSFIGSGNTIYF
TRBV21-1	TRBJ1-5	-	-	CASSSRPGRQPQHF
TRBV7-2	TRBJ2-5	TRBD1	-	CASSLAGTGQETQYF
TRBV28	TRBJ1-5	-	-	CASSLGQRNQPQHF
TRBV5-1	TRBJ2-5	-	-	CASSLNRLYQETQYF
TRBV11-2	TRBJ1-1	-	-	CASSSYGNPNAEAFF
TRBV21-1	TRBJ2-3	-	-	CASSKVPAWGADTQYF
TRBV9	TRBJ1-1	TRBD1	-	CASSVGGGQGSTEAFF
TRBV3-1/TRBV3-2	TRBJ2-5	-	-	CASSQSRVETQYF
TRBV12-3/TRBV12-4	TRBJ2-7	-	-	CASSTRYVEQYF
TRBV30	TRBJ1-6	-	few	CARQANVNNSPLHF
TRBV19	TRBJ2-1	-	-	CASSPIVGEQFF
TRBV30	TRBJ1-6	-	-	CAWSRRNNSPLHF
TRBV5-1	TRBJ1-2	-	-	CASSHETGAVLYGYTF
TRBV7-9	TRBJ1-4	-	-	CASSSLRGYNEKLFF
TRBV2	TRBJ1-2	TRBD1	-	CASTLTPGQGNYGYTF
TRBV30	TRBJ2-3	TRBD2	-	CAWSGRLAGVGTQYF
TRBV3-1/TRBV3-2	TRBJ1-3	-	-	CASSPTVSGNTIYF
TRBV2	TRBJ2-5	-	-	CASSYDRQETQYF
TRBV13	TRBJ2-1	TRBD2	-	CASSIMLSGDPLNEQFF
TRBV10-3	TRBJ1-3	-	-	CAISELVSSGNTIYF
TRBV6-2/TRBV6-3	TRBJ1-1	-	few	CASSYSLTWEGPIRAFF
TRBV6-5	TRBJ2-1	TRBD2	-	CASRSGRYNEQFF
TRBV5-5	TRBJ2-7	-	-	CASSWIHEQYF
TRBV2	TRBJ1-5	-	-	CASDQGDYSNQPQHF
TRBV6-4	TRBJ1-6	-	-	CASSESPRGWGGSPLHF
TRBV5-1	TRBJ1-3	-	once	CASSLRPGSGNTIYF
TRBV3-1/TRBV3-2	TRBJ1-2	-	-	CASSQRSYGYTF
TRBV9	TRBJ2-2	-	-	CASSVGGGNTGELFF
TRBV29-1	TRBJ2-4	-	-	CSVEVGVGKNIQYF
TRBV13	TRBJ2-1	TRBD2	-	CASSLQSSGRLSNEQFF
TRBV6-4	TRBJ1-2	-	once	CASSRDPGANYGYTF
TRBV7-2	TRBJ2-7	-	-	CASSLSRLGEQYF
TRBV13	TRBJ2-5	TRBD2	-	CASSLGERGETQYF
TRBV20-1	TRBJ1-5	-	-	CSASAGEDQPQHF
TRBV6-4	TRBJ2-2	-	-	CASSPGTINTGELFF
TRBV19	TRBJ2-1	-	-	CASSIVTGFYNEQFF
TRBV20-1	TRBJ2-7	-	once	CSARTTYEQYF
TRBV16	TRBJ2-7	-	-	CASSQSPFHYEQYF
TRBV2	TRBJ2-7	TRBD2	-	CASITSGIGYEQYF
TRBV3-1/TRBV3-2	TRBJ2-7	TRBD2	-	CASSPTSGRLYEQYF